Each of the 5 T cell receptor beta chains below was sequenced from the same sample in a study of cytomegalovirus exposure and HLA in healthy donors. Clones were read by immunoSEQ multiplex PCR, and TCRdb kept only the in-frame ones, dropping some. The sample has approximately 180,000 clones; roughly 86% are singletons. The sequenced material came from PBMCs. The receptors here all came from a man aged 18 to 30 in good health and CMV-seropositive.

This rearrangement joins TRBV5-6 to TRBJ1-5; a weak D match, TRBD1 (6 bases). CDR1 SGHDT and CDR2 YYEEEE come from the germline V gene. The CDR3 totals 16 residues. Trimming shortened V by 2 bases and J by 1 base, and 13 bases separated the two germline ends. The CDR3 nucleotides read TGTGCCAGCAGCTTTTCAGGGGCGGAGAGCAATCAGCCCCAGCATTTT. Its translation is CASSFSGAESNQPQHF.

This clone has only a few counts. In DNA form, the CDR3 reads TGTGCCAGCAGTTACCAGGTCACCATGAACACTGAAGCTTTCTTT. Protein product: CASSYQVTMNTEAFF. The chain has TRBV6-5 and TRBJ1-1; D remains ambiguous. The germline V gene encodes CDR1 MNHEY and CDR2 SVGAGI. V was shortened by 2 bases and J by 0 bases, with 10 bases between the two germline ends. The length of the CDR3 is 15 residues.

The chain has TRBV6-1 and TRBJ2-1, with 7 positions matching TRBD1. The germline gives CDR1 MNHNS, CDR2 SASEGT. The CDR3 spans 12 residues. V lost 9 bases and J lost 8; bases outside the gene matches: 7. This chain's CDR3 is CASVDRDDEQFF. The DNA for the CDR3 is TGTGCCAGTGTTGACAGGGATGATGAGCAGTTCTTC.

The chain links TRBV5-4 to TRBJ2-3; no definite D call. The CDR3 has 12 residues. V shed 3 bases and J shed 0 bases, with 2 bases lying between them. Looked up from germline, CDR1 is SGHNT and CDR2 is YYREEE (reference sequence). This CDR3 is CASSSSTDTQYF. The CDR3, as DNA: TGTGCCAGCAGCTCTAGCACAGATACGCAGTATTTT.

The J gene is TRBJ2-7, the V gene TRBV4-1; 7 bases fit TRBD1. Per germline, CDR1 MGHRA and CDR2 YSYEKL. V lost 4 bases and J lost 1; bases outside the gene matches: 4. The CDR3 covers 14 residues. The CDR3 DNA follows: TGCGCCAGCAGCCCGGGGACAGCATCCTACGAGCAGTACTTC. This translates into CASSPGTASYEQYF.